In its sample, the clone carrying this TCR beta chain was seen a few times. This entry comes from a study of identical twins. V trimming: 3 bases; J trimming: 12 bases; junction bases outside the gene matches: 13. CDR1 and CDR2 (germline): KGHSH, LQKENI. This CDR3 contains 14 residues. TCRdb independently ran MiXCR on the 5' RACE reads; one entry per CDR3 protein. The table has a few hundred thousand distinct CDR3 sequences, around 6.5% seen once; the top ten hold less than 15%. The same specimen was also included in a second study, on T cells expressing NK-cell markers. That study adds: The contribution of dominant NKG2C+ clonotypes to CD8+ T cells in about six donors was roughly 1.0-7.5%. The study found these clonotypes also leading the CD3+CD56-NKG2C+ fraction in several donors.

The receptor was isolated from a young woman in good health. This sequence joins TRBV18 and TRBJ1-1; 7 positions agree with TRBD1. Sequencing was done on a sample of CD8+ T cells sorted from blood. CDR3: CASSPTGAEVGTFF. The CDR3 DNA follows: TGTGCCAGCTCACCTACAGGGGCGGAGGTCGGAACTTTCTTT.